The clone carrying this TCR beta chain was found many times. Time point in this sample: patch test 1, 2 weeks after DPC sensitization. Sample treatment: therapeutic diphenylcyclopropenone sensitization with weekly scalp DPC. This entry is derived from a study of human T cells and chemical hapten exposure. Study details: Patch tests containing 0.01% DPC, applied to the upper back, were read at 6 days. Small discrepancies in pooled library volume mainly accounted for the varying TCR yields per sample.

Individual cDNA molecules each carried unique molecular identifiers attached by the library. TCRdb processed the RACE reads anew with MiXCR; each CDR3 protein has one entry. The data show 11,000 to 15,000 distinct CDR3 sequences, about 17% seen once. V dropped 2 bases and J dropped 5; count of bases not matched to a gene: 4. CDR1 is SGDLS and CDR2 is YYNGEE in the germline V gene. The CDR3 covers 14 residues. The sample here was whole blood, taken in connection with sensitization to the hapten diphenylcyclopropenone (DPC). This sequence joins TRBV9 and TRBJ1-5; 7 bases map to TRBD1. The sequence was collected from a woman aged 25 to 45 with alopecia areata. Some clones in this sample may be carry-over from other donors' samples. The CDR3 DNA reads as TGTGCCAGCAGCGTGGACAGGTCTGATCAGCCCCAGCATTTT. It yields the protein CASSVDRSDQPQHF. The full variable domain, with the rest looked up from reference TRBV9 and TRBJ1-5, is DSGVTQTPKHLITATGQRVTLRCSPRSGDLSVYWYQQSLDQGLQFLIQYYNGEERAKGNILERFSAQQFPDLHSELNLSSLELGDSALYFCASSVDRSDQPQHFGDGTRLSIL.